This T cell receptor beta chain is drawn from a study of human T cells and chemical hapten exposure. Study-wide context: Scalp application of diphenylcyclopropenone was performed weekly in patients across the entire approximately 25-week study.

Single cDNA molecules in the library carried unique molecular identifiers attached during preparation. MiXCR, run by TCRdb on the RACE reads, gives a single entry per CDR3 protein. This sample has 350,000 to 450,000 distinct CDR3 sequences, with about 5.1% found just once. This clonotype was recorded at least ten times. What it binds is unknown. Broader study findings: The donor cohort had alopecia, so its immune response may not match that of healthy people.

Stated time point: pre-sensitization, week 0. The treatment is: therapeutic diphenylcyclopropenone sensitization with weekly scalp DPC. Germline assignment: CDR1 ENHRY and CDR2 SYGVKD. The CDR3 runs to 15 residues. Trimming took 3 bases from V and 0 from J, leaving 11 bases between them. The sequencing here drew on whole blood, taken in connection with sensitization to the hapten diphenylcyclopropenone (DPC). V is TRBV10-3 and J is TRBJ1-2; D perhaps matches TRBD1 (5 bases). The receptor comes from a woman in her forties or fifties with alopecia areata. Some clones in this sample may be carry-over from other donors' samples. CDR3 loop: CAISENRHPNYGYTF. The CDR3 DNA is TGTGCCATCAGTGAAAACAGGCATCCTAACTATGGCTACACCTTC.